These 19 T cell receptor beta chains were all obtained from the same sample, sequenced in a study of T cell changes during pregnancy in multiple sclerosis. Assay used: immunoSEQ multiplex PCR; TCRdb lists only in-frame clones, some missing. In the table there are more than 95,000 clones, approximately 93% of which are singletons. The material was peripheral blood, obtained after pregnancy. Receptors were obtained from a female donor with multiple sclerosis, enrolled in a pregnancy study.

CDR3 in DNA: TGCGCCAGCAGCTCATCATCTAATGAAAAACTGTTTTTT. As protein: CASSSSSNEKLFF. The rearrangement uses TRBV5-1 and TRBJ1-4; D not certain. Germline values: CDR1 SGHRS, CDR2 YFSETQ. This CDR3 spans 13 amino acids. V shed 3 bases and J shed 3 bases, with 6 bases lying between them.

J is TRBJ2-5 and V is TRBV7-9; 7 bases fit TRBD1. There are 12 residues in the CDR3. J gave up 5 bases and V 7 bases, and 4 bases lay outside the gene matches. The germline V gene has CDR1 SEHNR and CDR2 FQNEAQ (reference sequence). The DNA of the CDR3 is TGTGCCAGCATGCTGACAGGGGAGACCCAGTACTTC. Protein sequence: CASMLTGETQYF.

J is TRBJ2-3 and V is TRBV27; possibly TRBD2 for D (6 bases). The CDR3 is 13 amino acids. V was trimmed by 8 bases and J by 4 bases, leaving 13 bases between them. The V gene's germline CDR1 is MNHEY and CDR2 SMNVEV (reference sequence). The CDR3: CASGLLGSDTQYF. DNA for the CDR3: TGTGCCAGCGGACTACTCGGCTCAGATACGCAGTATTTT.

This clone was found many times. J is TRBJ2-7 and V is TRBV28; TRBD2 might be the D (6 bases). Between the trimmed V and J ends, which lost 8 bases and 5 bases, there was a span of 22 bases. The germline V gene encodes CDR1 MDHEN and CDR2 SYDVKM. CDR3 length equals 15 residues. DNA of the CDR3: TGTGCCAGCCGTCCTCCGGGAGCACCCCCCGACGAGCAGTACTTC. This gives the protein CASRPPGAPPDEQYF.

V is TRBV5-1 and J is TRBJ2-5; maybe TRBD1 (5 bases). Germline V CDR1 and CDR2: SGHRS, YFSETQ. Trimming stripped 1 base from V and 2 bases from J, with 12 bases between. This CDR3 region has 15 residues. In DNA form, the CDR3 reads TGCGCCAGCAGCTTGTTCCCAGGGCCTCAAGAGACCCAGTACTTC. Translating gives CASSLFPGPQETQYF.

The chain has TRBV4-1 and TRBJ2-3; the match to TRBD1 covers 9 bases. CDR1 and CDR2 (germline): MGHRA, YSYEKL. CDR3 length equals 16 residues. Germline trimming cut 5 bases from V and 0 bases from J; bases unmatched to any gene: 6. Here the CDR3 DNA reads TGCGCCAGCAGCTTCCGGGACAGGGAGAGCACAGATACGCAGTATTTT. This encodes CASSFRDRESTDTQYF.

This chain joins TRBV28 and TRBJ2-1; 8 bases line up with TRBD2. J gave up 3 bases and V 1 base, and 8 bases lay outside the gene matches. Per germline, CDR1 MDHEN and CDR2 SYDVKM. The CDR3 is made up of 17 amino acids. The CDR3 DNA reads TGTGCCAGCAGTTTATATACCGGGACTAGAGACTACAATGAGCAGTTCTTC. Its protein product is CASSLYTGTRDYNEQFF.

This clone was recorded once. V is TRBV7-2 and J is TRBJ2-3; D is unresolved. Germline lookup yields CDR1 SGHTA and CDR2 FQGNSA. V lost 2 bases and J 5 bases, leaving 14 bases between the germline ends. This CDR3 contains 15 residues. The CDR3 protein is CASSLRQGEIDTQYF. CDR3 coding DNA: TGTGCCAGCAGCTTAAGACAAGGCGAGATAGATACGCAGTATTTT.

The rearrangement links TRBV27 to TRBJ2-3; 8 bases agree with TRBD2. The length of the CDR3 is 16 residues. Germline lookup yields CDR1 MNHEY and CDR2 SMNVEV (reference sequence). With V trimmed by 2 bases and J by 6 bases, 10 bases remained unmatched. CDR3 protein: CASSLGGGRSRDTQYF. CDR3 DNA sequence: TGTGCCAGCAGTTTAGGCGGCGGGAGGTCTAGGGATACGCAGTATTTT.

The J gene is TRBJ2-1, the V gene TRBV19; TRBD2 agrees at 9 bases. Germline CDR1 reads LNHDA; CDR2 reads SQIVND (reference sequence). J lost 5 bases, V lost 7 bases, and 12 bases had no gene match. This CDR3 is 16 amino acids long. CDR3 sequence: CASKWNSGSANNEQFF. The CDR3 nucleotides are TGTGCCAGTAAATGGAATAGCGGGAGCGCAAACAATGAGCAGTTCTTC. Full variable domain (missing parts from reference TRBV19 and TRBJ2-1): DGGITQSPKYLFRKEGQNVTLSCEQNLNHDAMYWYRQDPGQGLRLIYYSQIVNDFQKGDIAEGYSVSREKKESFPLTVTSAQKNPTAFYLCASKWNSGSANNEQFFGPGTRLTVL.

V usage is TRBV5-1 and J usage is TRBJ2-1, with 9 nucleotides matching TRBD1. Trimming cost V 1 base and J 9 bases; bases outside gene matches: 11. Germline V gives CDR1 SGHRS, CDR2 YFSETQ. This CDR3 region has 16 residues. The CDR3 nucleotides are TGCGCCAGCAGCTTGCTCGTTGGACAGGGGAATATTGAGCAGTTCTTC. Its translation: CASSLLVGQGNIEQFF.

This clone was observed once. The rearrangement links TRBV9 to TRBJ2-7; the match to TRBD1 covers 8 bases. From germline, CDR1 is SGDLS and CDR2 YYNGEE. The CDR3 extends over 14 amino acids. V was clipped by 5 bases and J by 0 bases; unmatched bases: 4. This CDR3 is CASSEGQVSYEQYF. The CDR3 bases are TGTGCCAGCAGTGAGGGACAGGTCTCCTACGAGCAGTACTTC. The entire variable domain, with the rest obtained from reference TRBV9 and TRBJ2-7, is as follows: DSGVTQTPKHLITATGQRVTLRCSPRSGDLSVYWYQQSLDQGLQFLIQYYNGEERAKGNILERFSAQQFPDLHSELNLSSLELGDSALYFCASSEGQVSYEQYFGPGTRLTVT.

The chain couples TRBV7-2 to TRBJ2-1; 8 bases fit TRBD2. The CDR3 loop spans 15 amino acids. Germline-derived CDR1 and CDR2 are SGHTA and FQGNSA. With 7 bases clipped from V and 7 bases from J, the junction kept 12 bases outside the gene matches. The CDR3 reads CASNVPGLARNEQFF. CDR3 in DNA: TGTGCCAGCAACGTACCCGGACTAGCTCGAAATGAGCAGTTCTTC.

CDR3 residues: CASSPTTGGGNQPQHF. The CDR3, as DNA: TGTGCCAGCAGCCCTACAACAGGGGGGGGCAATCAGCCCCAGCATTTT. V is TRBV28 and J is TRBJ1-5, with TRBD1 matching over 8 bases. The CDR3 spans 16 residues. The junction had 9 bases not matched to a gene; V was cut back by 6 bases and J by 2 bases. Germline V lookup: CDR1 MDHEN, CDR2 SYDVKM.

The gene calls are TRBV30 and TRBJ2-3; a weak D match, TRBD2 (5 bases). This CDR3 is built from 16 residues. V was trimmed by 0 bases and J by 2 bases, leaving 15 bases between them. Germline V CDR1 and CDR2: GTSNPN, SVGIG (reference sequence). For the CDR3, the DNA is TGTGCCTGGAGTGTCGGAAGTGGCGGGCTCACAGATACGCAGTATTTT. Amino acid sequence: CAWSVGSGGLTDTQYF.

In its sample, this clone was seen a few times. This rearrangement joins TRBV5-4 to TRBJ1-2, with TRBD1 matching 9 bases. The V segment lost 4 bases and the J segment 2 bases; nucleotides outside the gene matches: 6. The CDR3 consists of 15 residues. CDR1 and CDR2 (germline): SGHNT, YYREEE (reference sequence). CDR3 in DNA: TGTGCCAGCAGCACCTACAGGGGGCTGAACTATGGCTACACCTTC. It encodes CASSTYRGLNYGYTF.

The gene calls are TRBV7-6 and TRBJ1-2, with 12 bases fitting TRBD1. The junction had 14 bases not matched to a gene; V was cut back by 5 bases and J by 7 bases. This CDR3 is 17 amino acids long. CDR1 is SGHVS and CDR2 is FNYEAQ in the germline V gene. The CDR3 region has the DNA TGTGCCAGCAGCCCGATAGTACCCGGGACAGGGGGCGGTGGCTACACCTTC. Its translation is CASSPIVPGTGGGGYTF.

The chain employs TRBV5-6 and TRBJ2-7; no firm D call. Germline CDR1 and CDR2: SGHDT and YYEEEE. V was trimmed by 0 bases and J by 2 bases, leaving 6 bases between them. This CDR3 is built from 13 residues. The CDR3 sequence is CASSLVSAYEQYF. The CDR3 DNA reads as TGTGCCAGCAGCTTGGTGAGCGCCTACGAGCAGTACTTC. Full variable domain (remainder filled in from reference TRBV5-6 and TRBJ2-7): DAGVTQSPTHLIKTRGQQVTLRCSPKSGHDTVSWYQQALGQGPQFIFQYYEEEERQRGNFPDRFSGHQFPNYSSELNVNALLLGDSALYLCASSLVSAYEQYFGPGTRLTVT.

This chain links TRBV11-2 with TRBJ2-3; 11 bases map to TRBD2. The CDR3 length is 14 residues. Germline trimming cut 3 bases from V and 8 bases from J; bases unmatched to any gene: 4. The germline CDR1 and CDR2 sequences are SGHAT and FQNNGV. CDR3 sequence: CASSFSGREGTQYF. The CDR3 coding sequence is TGTGCCAGCAGCTTTAGCGGGAGGGAGGGTACGCAGTATTTT.